This note documents a single TCR beta chain sequence. One base away lies a much larger clone, so this may be a sequencing read error. These data belong to a study of T-cell reconstitution after alpha-beta-depleted transplantation in children. Germline values: CDR1 DFQATT, CDR2 SNEGSKA (reference sequence). V gave up 0 bases and J gave up 5 bases, with 14 bases separating them. The CDR3 contains 15 residues. TCRbeta library preparation incorporated unique molecular identifiers. Using its own MiXCR run on the PCR reads, TCRdb lists one record per CDR3 protein. Found here are hundreds of thousands of distinct CDR3 sequences, about 10% of them singletons; the top ten hold approximately 4.1%.

The source was PBMCs from the stem cell graft donor, collected from the stem cell graft. The J gene is TRBJ2-1, the V gene TRBV20-1; TRBD1 or TRBD2 may be the D gene (5 bases each). The TCR was taken from a human donor who donated a stem cell graft to a child with acute myeloid leukemia. CDR3 nucleotides: TGCAGTGCTAGAGATCTAAGCGGCAGGGACAATGAGCAGTTCTTC. Translating it yields CSARDLSGRDNEQFF.